Listed here are 28 T cell receptor beta chains from one sample, sequenced in a study of siplizumab effects on memory and regulatory T cells. The repertoire was sequenced with immunoSEQ multiplex PCR; TCRdb's copy has only in-frame clones and lacks some. The sample records tens of thousands of clones, 80% to 95% being singletons. The sequenced sample consisted of CD8+ T cells sorted from blood. These receptors were collected from a human donor in good health.

The sample holds a few counts of this clone. V and J are TRBV9 and TRBJ1-1; tentative D call: TRBD1 (6 bases). Germline lookup yields CDR1 SGDLS and CDR2 YYNGEE. The ends were cut back, 4 bases at V and 0 bases at J, with 13 bases in the middle. This CDR3 has 15 amino acids. The CDR3 DNA reads as TGTGCCAGCAGCCGAGAGGGGGGCATGAACACTGAAGCTTTCTTT. This encodes CASSREGGMNTEAFF.

The chain uses TRBV6-1 and TRBJ1-1, with 9 bases identical to TRBD1. The germline gives CDR1 MNHNS, CDR2 SASEGT. Losses at the gene ends were 7 bases for V and 5 bases for J; bases not matched to a gene: 11. The CDR3 consists of 15 residues. The CDR3 DNA sequence: TGTGCCAGCATTATAACAACAGGGGGCGGAACTGAAGCTTTCTTT. Its protein is CASIITTGGGTEAFF.

V usage is TRBV5-3 and J usage is TRBJ1-1; 7 bases fit TRBD1. TRBV5-3 is recorded as an ORF, its role being uncertain. J gave up 2 bases and V 4 bases, and 5 bases lay outside the gene matches. This CDR3 region has 14 residues. The CDR3 nucleotides read TGTGCCAGAAGCACCTGGGACAGTAACACTGAAGCTTTCTTT. The encoded protein is CARSTWDSNTEAFF.

V gene TRBV28 combines with J gene TRBJ1-5; no firm D call. Between the trimmed V and J ends, which lost 6 bases and 3 bases, there was a span of 15 bases. This CDR3 has 15 amino acids. Germline V gene sequence: CDR1 MDHEN, CDR2 SYDVKM. CDR3 in DNA: TGTGCCAGCAGCGGAGAGGGTGAAAACAATCAGCCCCAGCATTTT. As protein: CASSGEGENNQPQHF. The full variable domain, its missing parts supplied by reference TRBV28 and TRBJ1-5, is DVKVTQSSRYLVKRTGEKVFLECVQDMDHENMFWYRQDPGLGLRLIYFSYDVKMKEKGDIPEGYSVSREKKERFSLILESASTNQTSMYLCASSGEGENNQPQHFGDGTRLSIL.

The chain combines TRBV6-1 with TRBJ1-1; 7 bases align to TRBD1. This CDR3 comprises 16 residues. Germline lookup yields CDR1 MNHNS and CDR2 SASEGT. Trimming at V came to 0 bases and at J to 1 base, leaving 5 bases not matched to a gene. The CDR3 coding sequence is TGTGCCAGCAGTGAAGCGACAGGGCTGGCGAACACTGAAGCTTTCTTT. It encodes CASSEATGLANTEAFF.

The table lists this clone with a few counts. The chain combines TRBV12-2 with TRBJ1-1; the table's D call, TRBD1, has no DNA check behind it. TRBV12-2 is a pseudogene segment. The CDR3 runs to 15 residues. DNA of the CDR3: TGTGCAAGTCGCTGGTCCGGGACAGGGGGGAACGAAGCTTTCTTT. This encodes CASRWSGTGGNEAFF.

The chain is built from TRBV7-9 and TRBJ2-2; possibly TRBD1 or TRBD2 for D (5 bases each). Trimming pared 3 bases from V and 3 bases from J, leaving 17 bases between. The CDR3 has 17 residues. CDR1 is SEHNR and CDR2 is FQNEAQ in the germline V gene (reference sequence). The CDR3 sequence: CASSLSAKGPYTGELFF. The CDR3 nucleotides are TGTGCCAGCAGCTTGTCGGCGAAGGGACCATACACCGGGGAGCTGTTTTTT.

V and J are TRBV5-6 and TRBJ1-2; D is uncertain. Trimming pared 4 bases from V and 4 bases from J, leaving 11 bases between. The CDR3 has 13 amino acids. Germline CDR1 SGHDT, CDR2 YYEEEE. CDR3 bases: TGTGCCAGCAGCCAAGGTCCACTCTATGGCTACACCTTC. Residues: CASSQGPLYGYTF.

The gene calls are TRBV9 and TRBJ2-3; weak D call: TRBD2 (5 bases). Germline V lookup: CDR1 SGDLS, CDR2 YYNGEE. V was trimmed by 4 bases and J by 0 bases, leaving 12 bases between them. This CDR3 has 15 amino acids. Written as DNA, the CDR3 is TGTGCCAGCAGCCCCCAGCGGACCAGCACAGATACGCAGTATTTT. This codes for CASSPQRTSTDTQYF.

The V and J genes are TRBV4-1 and TRBJ1-1; no reliable D call. With 0 bases removed from V and 6 bases from J, the gap between germline ends came to 8 bases. Germline V lookup: CDR1 MGHRA, CDR2 YSYEKL. The CDR3 sequence is 13 residues long. The CDR3 nucleotides are TGCGCCAGCAGCCAAGATTTTCACTCTGAAGCTTTCTTT. Its translation: CASSQDFHSEAFF.

The chain links TRBV9 to TRBJ1-3; D is unclear. CDR3 size: 17 residues. V was trimmed by 0 bases and J by 0 bases, leaving 13 bases between them. Per germline, CDR1 SGDLS and CDR2 YYNGEE. The DNA of the CDR3 is TGTGCCAGCAGCGTAGGAGGTGGGCTTGACTCTGGAAACACCATATATTTT. Translation: CASSVGGGLDSGNTIYF. The full variable domain, with the rest looked up from reference TRBV9 and TRBJ1-3, is DSGVTQTPKHLITATGQRVTLRCSPRSGDLSVYWYQQSLDQGLQFLIQYYNGEERAKGNILERFSAQQFPDLHSELNLSSLELGDSALYFCASSVGGGLDSGNTIYFGEGSWLTVV.

The V and J genes are TRBV13 and TRBJ1-1; D gene ambiguous. V dropped 5 bases and J dropped 5 bases, with 9 bases sitting between them. Germline-derived CDR1 and CDR2 are PRHDT and FYEKMQ (reference sequence). CDR3 length: 12 residues. The CDR3 reads CASSHTGTEAFF. CDR3 bases: TGTGCCAGCAGCCACACGGGGACTGAAGCTTTCTTT. The whole variable domain, filled in from reference TRBV13 and TRBJ1-1, reads AAGVIQSPRHLIKEKRETATLKCYPIPRHDTVYWYQQGPGQDPQFLISFYEKMQSDKGSIPDRFSAQQFSDYHSELNMSSLELGDSALYFCASSHTGTEAFFGQGTRLTVV.

The J gene is TRBJ1-5, the V gene TRBV28; no firm D call. Germline CDR1 MDHEN, CDR2 SYDVKM. Trimming cost V 5 bases and J 0 bases, with 5 bases left between them. The CDR3 consists of 13 residues. CDR3 region: CASSSYSNQPQHF. CDR3 sequence (DNA): TGTGCCAGCAGTAGTTATAGCAATCAGCCCCAGCATTTT.

The V gene is TRBV11-3, the J gene TRBJ2-3; 12 bases fit TRBD1. The V gene end was trimmed by 5 bases and the J gene end by 5 bases; junction bases not matched to a gene: 8. CDR3 length equals 16 residues. The V gene's germline CDR1 is SGHNT and CDR2 YENEEA. The CDR3 DNA sequence: TGTGCCAGCAGCCAACGGGACAGGGGGCTGGAAGATACGCAGTATTTT. Translation: CASSQRDRGLEDTQYF.

V is TRBV27 and J is TRBJ1-4; tentatively, D is TRBD1 (6 bases). The V end lost 4 bases, the J end lost 8 bases, and 29 bases lay between the germline ends. The CDR3 sequence is 19 residues long. Per the germline V gene, CDR1 is MNHEY and CDR2 is SMNVEV (reference sequence). The CDR3 sequence: CASSSGSWAGEPFREKLFF. The CDR3 DNA follows: TGTGCCAGCAGTTCGGGCAGTTGGGCAGGGGAGCCCTTTCGGGAAAAACTGTTTTTT.

This clone was counted a single time. The gene calls are TRBV19 and TRBJ1-1; weak D call: TRBD1 (6 bases). The V end lost 1 base, the J end lost 5 bases, and 8 bases lay between the germline ends. The CDR3 consists of 13 residues. Germline lookup yields CDR1 LNHDA and CDR2 SQIVND (reference sequence). The CDR3 loop is CASSIGTATEAFF. As DNA, the CDR3 is TGTGCCAGTAGTATAGGGACAGCGACTGAAGCTTTCTTT.

This clone has a handful of counts. The rearrangement joins TRBV4-1 to TRBJ1-1, with no clear D. Deletions cut 4 bases from V and 1 base from J, with 7 bases between. The V gene's germline CDR1 is MGHRA and CDR2 YSYEKL. The CDR3 has 13 residues. CDR3 protein: CASSLRWNTEAFF. The CDR3 region has the DNA TGCGCCAGCAGCCTCCGGTGGAACACTGAAGCTTTCTTT.

Only one count was recorded for this clone. The chain couples TRBV5-1 to TRBJ2-6; D gene ambiguous. Germline V gene data show CDR1 as SGHRS and CDR2 as YFSETQ. Trimming shortened V by 4 bases and J by 0 bases, and 17 bases separated the two germline ends. This CDR3 contains 18 residues. This CDR3 reads CASSLERTSSSGANVLTF. The CDR3 DNA is TGCGCCAGCAGCCTCGAACGTACCTCCAGCTCTGGGGCCAACGTCCTGACTTTC.

This clone was counted a single time. The chain employs TRBV12-5 and TRBJ2-3; tentative D call: TRBD2 (5 bases). Trimming pared 7 bases from V and 4 bases from J, leaving 18 bases between. The CDR3 loop spans 15 amino acids. The germline gives CDR1 LGHNT, CDR2 FRNRAP. The CDR3 region has the DNA TGTGCTAGTGCCTCGCCAGCGGATTCCCCAGATACGCAGTATTTT. Translating it yields CASASPADSPDTQYF.

The chain links TRBV6-4 to TRBJ2-2, with D perhaps being TRBD1 or TRBD2 (5 bases each). From germline, CDR1 is MRHNA and CDR2 SNTAGT. CDR3 length equals 15 residues. Trimming took 5 bases from V and 3 from J, leaving 13 bases between them. For the CDR3, the DNA is TGTGCCAGCAGTCTTCTGGGACCACACACCGGGGAGCTGTTTTTT. Its protein is CASSLLGPHTGELFF.

This sequence joins TRBV2 and TRBJ1-5; D not resolved. Looked up from germline, CDR1 is SNHLY and CDR2 is FYNNEI. V was shortened by 7 bases and J by 0 bases, with 16 bases between the two germline ends. This CDR3 region has 16 residues. CDR3 loop: CASTLGLRYSNQPQHF. In DNA form, the CDR3 reads TGTGCCAGCACCCTTGGCCTCCGGTATAGCAATCAGCCCCAGCATTTT.

The chain joins TRBV4-2 to TRBJ2-2; 14 nucleotides align to TRBD2. This CDR3 contains 18 residues. V dropped 3 bases and J dropped 6; count of bases not matched to a gene: 9. CDR1 and CDR2 (germline): LGHNA, YNFKEQ. CDR3 DNA sequence: TGTGCCAGCAGCCATGATGGACTAGCGGGGGGTCGGGCCGGGGAGCTGTTTTTT. Protein product: CASSHDGLAGGRAGELFF.

V usage is TRBV5-6 and J usage is TRBJ2-4; D is possibly TRBD2 (6 bases). This CDR3 is built from 14 residues. V lost 3 bases to trimming and J lost 0 bases, with 7 bases between them. Germline V gives CDR1 SGHDT, CDR2 YYEEEE. For the CDR3, the DNA is TGTGCCAGCAGCTCGGGACTAGCCAAAAACATTCAGTACTTC. This gives the protein CASSSGLAKNIQYF.

This CDR3 reads CSVRDTLNTEAFF. DNA for the CDR3: TGCAGCGTGCGGGACACCTTGAACACTGAAGCTTTCTTT. The chain is built from TRBV29-1 and TRBJ1-1, with a weak D call TRBD1 (6 bases). V was shortened by 6 bases and J by 0 bases, with 11 bases between the two germline ends. This CDR3 spans 13 amino acids. CDR1 is SQVTM and CDR2 is ANQGSEA in the germline V gene.

The V and J genes are TRBV27 and TRBJ2-1, with 9 bases lining up with TRBD2. CDR3 size: 15 residues. The trim removed 6 bases at V and 7 bases at J, leaving 10 bases unmatched. CDR1 is MNHEY, CDR2 SMNVEV, per germline (reference sequence). In nucleotides, the CDR3 is TGTGCCAGCAGATACATTAGCGGGAGCCGTAATGAGCAGTTCTTC. Translation: CASRYISGSRNEQFF.

J is TRBJ1-5 and V is TRBV15; no clear D. V was shortened by 5 bases and J by 4 bases, with 21 bases between the two germline ends. Germline loops: CDR1 LNHNV, CDR2 YYDKDF (reference sequence). This CDR3 is 17 amino acids long. This chain's CDR3 is CATSRPMSPLGNQPQHF. The CDR3 nucleotides read TGTGCCACCAGCCGACCTATGTCCCCTCTAGGGAATCAGCCCCAGCATTTT.

The rearrangement uses TRBV9 and TRBJ1-1; 9 nucleotides align to TRBD1. Germline V gene sequence: CDR1 SGDLS, CDR2 YYNGEE. The CDR3 loop spans 15 amino acids. With V trimmed by 0 bases and J by 4 bases, 4 bases remained unmatched. CDR3 loop: CASSVEGQGRTEAFF. The CDR3 DNA is TGTGCCAGCAGCGTAGAGGGACAGGGTCGCACTGAAGCTTTCTTT.

The chain joins TRBV27 to TRBJ1-1; maybe TRBD1 (5 bases). V lost 6 bases and J 2 bases, leaving 10 bases between the germline ends. The CDR3 contains 13 residues. Germline CDR1 MNHEY, CDR2 SMNVEV (reference sequence). DNA of the CDR3: TGTGCCAGCAGCCCGAGGGGAAACACTGAAGCTTTCTTT. This gives the protein CASSPRGNTEAFF.